A single sample is the source of the 27 T cell receptor beta chains below, sequenced in a study of shared clonotypes between healthy human individuals. Naive CD8 cells comprised CD45RO-negative, CCR7-positively selected cells, excluding terminally differentiated effector memory CD45RA+ cells. Using immunoSEQ multiplex PCR, the repertoire was profiled, and TCRdb retains in-frame clones only, with some absent. The table records approximately 2,000,000 clones, around 93% of them present only once. The sequenced sample was naive CD8+ T cells from PBMCs. These receptors originate from a man between 18 and 35 years old in good health. Some clones in this sample may be carry-over from other donors' samples.

This clone was detected once. The CDR3 DNA follows: TGTGCCAGCAGTTACTCGAGGGGGAGTGCAGATACGCAGTATTTT. It specifies CASSYSRGSADTQYF. The chain joins TRBV6-5 to TRBJ2-3; D is perhaps TRBD1 (6 bases). V was shortened by 0 bases and J by 4 bases, with 11 bases between the two germline ends. Germline CDR1 is MNHEY and CDR2 is SVGAGI. The CDR3 is made up of 15 amino acids.

Points on this clone: In the same sample, other DNA sequences code for this CDR3. This chain connects TRBV27 to TRBJ2-1; D unclear. Germline loops: CDR1 MNHEY, CDR2 SMNVEV (reference sequence). V lost 5 bases and J lost 5, with 7 bases in between. The CDR3 length is 12 residues. The CDR3 DNA reads as TGTGCCAGCAGTCTAGGAAACAATGAGCAGTTCTTC. Its protein is CASSLGNNEQFF.

The rearrangement joins TRBV5-1 to TRBJ2-7; D is possibly TRBD1 or TRBD2 (5 bases each). V lost 3 bases and J lost 0, with 22 bases in between. The germline gives CDR1 SGHRS, CDR2 YFSETQ. The CDR3 runs to 18 residues. CDR3 loop: CASSSEVRRDGHSYEQYF. The CDR3 DNA sequence: TGCGCCAGCAGCTCGGAGGTCCGCCGGGACGGCCACTCCTACGAGCAGTACTTC.

The gene calls are TRBV28 and TRBJ2-1; weak D call: TRBD2 (6 bases). V shed 3 bases and J shed 5 bases, with 14 bases lying between them. CDR3 length: 15 residues. Germline V gene sequence: CDR1 MDHEN, CDR2 SYDVKM. CDR3 amino acids: CASSFLGEADNEQFF. DNA for the CDR3: TGTGCCAGCAGTTTTCTGGGGGAGGCGGACAATGAGCAGTTCTTC.

This sequence joins TRBV9 and TRBJ1-3, with D possibly being TRBD1 (5 bases). Trimming cost V 3 bases and J 4 bases, with 11 bases left between them. The length of the CDR3 is 14 residues. Per the germline V gene, CDR1 is SGDLS and CDR2 is YYNGEE. The CDR3 loop is CASSEGTYGNTIYF. The CDR3 DNA sequence: TGTGCCAGCAGCGAGGGGACGTACGGAAACACCATATATTTT.

The rearrangement links TRBV7-9 to TRBJ2-1; maybe TRBD2 (5 bases). There are 13 residues in the CDR3. Trimming removed 3 bases from V and 5 bases from J, with 8 bases in between. Germline loops: CDR1 SEHNR, CDR2 FQNEAQ (reference sequence). The CDR3 sequence is CASSFGADNEQFF. As DNA, the CDR3 is TGTGCCAGCAGCTTCGGAGCGGACAATGAGCAGTTCTTC.

The genes are TRBV6-1 and TRBJ2-1, with TRBD2 identical over 10 bases. From germline, CDR1 is MNHNS and CDR2 SASEGT. Trimming removed 6 bases from V and 10 bases from J; junction bases left unmatched: 9. The CDR3 consists of 14 residues. CDR3 residues: CASRNGLADVEQFF. CDR3 DNA sequence: TGTGCCAGCAGAAACGGACTAGCGGATGTAGAGCAGTTCTTC.

The sample holds a few counts of this clone. This rearrangement joins TRBV27 to TRBJ2-2; D is perhaps TRBD2 (5 bases). V lost 10 bases and J lost 0, with 12 bases in between. CDR3 size: 14 residues. CDR1 is MNHEY and CDR2 is SMNVEV in the germline V gene (reference sequence). The CDR3 loop reads CATDGESNTGELFF. The CDR3 DNA follows: TGTGCCACTGACGGGGAGTCGAACACCGGGGAGCTGTTTTTT.

Comment on this clone: The same CDR3 also results from other DNA sequences found in this sample. The chain combines TRBV27 with TRBJ1-1; D is unclear. The CDR3 runs 14 residues. Germline lookup yields CDR1 MNHEY and CDR2 SMNVEV (reference sequence). Trimming stripped 1 base from V and 0 bases from J, with 6 bases between. CDR3 DNA sequence: TGTGCCAGCAGTTTATGGAGCTTGAACACTGAAGCTTTCTTT. Translating gives CASSLWSLNTEAFF.

The chain links TRBV11-2 to TRBJ2-7, with a possible D match to TRBD1 (5 bases). Per the germline V gene, CDR1 is SGHAT and CDR2 is FQNNGV. The CDR3 spans 11 residues. With 4 bases removed from V and 13 bases from J, the gap between germline ends came to 14 bases. This chain's CDR3 is CASSYGRDYYF. In DNA, the CDR3 is TGTGCCAGCAGCTACGGCAGGGATTACTACTTC.

This chain connects TRBV11-1 to TRBJ2-4; no reliable D call. V lost 4 bases, J lost 0 bases, and 7 bases lay in between. Germline CDR1 and CDR2: SGHAT and FQDESV (reference sequence). The CDR3 covers 14 residues. This chain's CDR3 is CASSSRIAKNIQYF. Written as DNA, the CDR3 is TGTGCCAGCAGCTCAAGGATAGCCAAAAACATTCAGTACTTC.

The sample holds one count of this clone. The V and J genes are TRBV7-2 and TRBJ1-1; 7 nucleotides match TRBD1. Per germline, CDR1 SGHTA and CDR2 FQGNSA. V shed 6 bases, J shed 4 bases, and the junction held 8 bases outside the gene matches. The CDR3 has 14 amino acids. CDR3 nucleotides: TGTGCCAGCAGTTATACAGGGGTGAGCACTGAAGCTTTCTTT. Translated, it gives CASSYTGVSTEAFF.

This chain connects TRBV5-6 to TRBJ2-7, with TRBD2 identical over 8 bases. Germline CDR1 SGHDT, CDR2 YYEEEE. The CDR3 contains 16 residues. J lost 6 bases, V lost 0 bases, and 11 bases had no gene match. The CDR3 reads CASSLVAGGPNSEQYF. The CDR3 nucleotides read TGTGCCAGCAGCTTGGTGGCGGGGGGTCCCAATAGCGAGCAGTACTTC.

With respect to this clone: The same CDR3 also results from other DNA sequences found in this sample. V gene TRBV9 combines with J gene TRBJ1-5; D is uncertain. Germline CDR1 reads SGDLS; CDR2 reads YYNGEE. V dropped 0 bases and J dropped 1 base, with 5 bases sitting between them. This CDR3 comprises 14 residues. CDR3 protein: CASSVGASNQPQHF. The CDR3, as DNA: TGTGCCAGCAGCGTAGGGGCGAGCAATCAGCCCCAGCATTTT.

This clone occurred once. The chain carries TRBV27 and TRBJ2-3; 13 bases are a match to TRBD2. CDR3 size: 18 residues. Germline trimming cut 2 bases from V and 4 bases from J; bases unmatched to any gene: 9. Germline loops: CDR1 MNHEY, CDR2 SMNVEV (reference sequence). The CDR3 DNA reads as TGTGCCAGCAGTTTACCCAAACTAGCGGGAGGGCCCTCAGATACGCAGTATTTT. Protein: CASSLPKLAGGPSDTQYF.

The V gene is TRBV7-8, the J gene TRBJ1-4, with TRBD1 as a possible D gene (5 bases). V lost 6 bases and J lost 7, with 18 bases in between. The CDR3 length is 15 residues. Germline V CDR1 and CDR2: SGHVS, FQNEAQ. The CDR3: CASRAGWDRGEKLFF. The CDR3 DNA reads as TGTGCCAGCAGAGCCGGGTGGGACCGGGGTGAAAAACTGTTTTTT.

Only a few counts were recorded for this clone. This sequence joins TRBV6-6 and TRBJ1-1; D remains ambiguous. This CDR3 has 12 amino acids. Germline assignment: CDR1 MNHNY and CDR2 SVGAGI (reference sequence). The germline V and J ends were trimmed by 6 bases and 0 bases, with 5 bases remaining between them. The CDR3 here is CASRSVNTEAFF. DNA for the CDR3: TGTGCCAGCAGGTCCGTGAACACTGAAGCTTTCTTT.

In regard to this clone: Other DNA sequences within the sample encode an identical CDR3. The chain combines TRBV9 with TRBJ1-4, with 7 bases lining up with TRBD1. The V gene end was trimmed by 2 bases and the J gene end by 0 bases; junction bases not matched to a gene: 1. The CDR3 spans 15 residues. CDR1 is SGDLS and CDR2 is YYNGEE in the germline V gene. As DNA, the CDR3 is TGTGCCAGCAGCGTCAGGGGGGCAACTAATGAAAAACTGTTTTTT. It translates to CASSVRGATNEKLFF.

Comment on this clone: This CDR3 is also generated by other DNA sequences in the sample. V is TRBV7-9 and J is TRBJ1-2; TRBD1 agrees at 9 bases. CDR3 size: 14 residues. V gave up 1 base and J gave up 4 bases; unmatched junction bases: 1. Germline V lookup: CDR1 SEHNR, CDR2 FQNEAQ (reference sequence). The CDR3 sequence is CASSLGGQGYGYTF. In DNA form, the CDR3 reads TGTGCCAGCAGCTTAGGGGGACAGGGCTATGGCTACACCTTC. The full variable domain, rest sourced from reference TRBV7-9 and TRBJ1-2, is DTGVSQNPRHKITKRGQNVTFRCDPISEHNRLYWYRQTLGQGPEFLTYFQNEAQLEKSRLLSDRFSAERPKGSFSTLEIQRTEQGDSAMYLCASSLGGQGYGYTFGSGTRLTVV.

This clone is a singleton in its sample. The chain carries TRBV14 and TRBJ2-1, with D unclear. Trimming stripped 1 base from V and 6 bases from J, with 19 bases between. CDR1 is SGHDN and CDR2 is FVKESK in the germline V gene. The CDR3 extends over 17 amino acids. The CDR3 protein is CASSQVGQPYPSNEQFF. The CDR3 nucleotides read TGTGCCAGCAGCCAAGTAGGCCAGCCTTATCCCTCCAATGAGCAGTTCTTC.

The V call is TRBV7-9, the J call TRBJ2-1; 11 positions match TRBD1. The germline CDR1 and CDR2 sequences are SEHNR and FQNEAQ (reference sequence). There are 16 residues in the CDR3. V lost 5 bases and J lost 4; bases outside the gene matches: 7. CDR3 DNA sequence: TGTGCCAGCAGCCACGCCGGGACAGGGGGATACAATGAGCAGTTCTTC. Translation: CASSHAGTGGYNEQFF.

The gene calls are TRBV2 and TRBJ1-2; D call uncertain. The V gene lost 6 bases and the J gene lost 1 base, with 12 bases spanning the gap. Germline CDR1 is SNHLY and CDR2 is FYNNEI. The CDR3 spans 14 residues. CDR3 region: CASREWQNNYGYTF. The CDR3 DNA follows: TGTGCCAGCAGGGAATGGCAGAATAACTATGGCTACACCTTC.

This chain joins TRBV19 and TRBJ2-1, with D possibly being TRBD2 (5 bases). V dropped 3 bases and J dropped 4 bases, with 19 bases sitting between them. There are 17 residues in the CDR3. The germline gives CDR1 LNHDA, CDR2 SQIVND (reference sequence). Written as DNA, the CDR3 is TGTGCCAGTAGTATCTTCCCCAATGCGGGCCTATACAATGAGCAGTTCTTC. Its translation: CASSIFPNAGLYNEQFF.

This rearrangement joins TRBV25-1 to TRBJ2-3, with 8 nucleotides matching TRBD1. The CDR3 contains 16 residues. Germline V CDR1 and CDR2: MGHDK, SYGVNS. V shed 3 bases, J shed 5 bases, and the junction held 10 bases outside the gene matches. The CDR3 DNA reads TGTGCCAGCAGTGAGGTTTCAGGACAGGGCGGAGATACGCAGTATTTT. It encodes CASSEVSGQGGDTQYF.

This clone was seen a single time. The rearrangement links TRBV27 to TRBJ2-6; D may correspond to TRBD1 or TRBD2 (6 bases each). The CDR3 extends over 18 amino acids. V was pared by 8 bases and J by 0 bases, with 20 bases between. Per the germline V gene, CDR1 is MNHEY and CDR2 is SMNVEV (reference sequence). The CDR3 loop reads CASSHRGLGYSGANVLTF. CDR3 coding DNA: TGTGCCAGCTCGCATCGGGGGCTCGGGTACTCTGGGGCCAACGTCCTGACTTTC.

This chain connects TRBV29-1 to TRBJ2-1; D is unresolved. Between the trimmed V and J ends, which lost 8 bases and 7 bases, there was a span of 12 bases. CDR1 SQVTM and CDR2 ANQGSEA come from the germline V gene. The CDR3 runs to 11 residues. CDR3 protein: CSSRVLNEQFF. The CDR3 DNA reads TGCAGCTCACGGGTGCTAAATGAGCAGTTCTTC.

J is TRBJ1-5 and V is TRBV4-3; no clear D. V dropped 0 bases and J dropped 4 bases, with 19 bases sitting between them. The CDR3 is 18 residues long. Germline CDR1 is LGHNA and CDR2 is YSLEER. The CDR3 loop is CASSQEKNPATENQPQHF. The DNA of the CDR3 is TGCGCCAGCAGCCAAGAGAAGAACCCGGCGACGGAAAATCAGCCCCAGCATTTT.